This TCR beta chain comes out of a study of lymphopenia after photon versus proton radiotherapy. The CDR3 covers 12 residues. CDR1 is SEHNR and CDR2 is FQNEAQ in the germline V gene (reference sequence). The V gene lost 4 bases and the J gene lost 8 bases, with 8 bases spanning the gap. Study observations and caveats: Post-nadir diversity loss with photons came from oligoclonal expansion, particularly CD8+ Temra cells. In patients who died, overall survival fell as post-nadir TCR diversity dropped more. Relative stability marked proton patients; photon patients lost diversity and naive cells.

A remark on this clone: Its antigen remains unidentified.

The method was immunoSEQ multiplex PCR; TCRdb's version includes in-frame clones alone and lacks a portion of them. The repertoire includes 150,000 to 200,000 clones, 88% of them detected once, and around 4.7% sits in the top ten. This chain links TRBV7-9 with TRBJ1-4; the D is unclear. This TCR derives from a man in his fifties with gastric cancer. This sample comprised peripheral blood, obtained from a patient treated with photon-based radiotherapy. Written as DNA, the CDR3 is TGTGCCAGCAGCTCCGGACCCGAAAAACTGTTTTTT. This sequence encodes CASSSGPEKLFF.